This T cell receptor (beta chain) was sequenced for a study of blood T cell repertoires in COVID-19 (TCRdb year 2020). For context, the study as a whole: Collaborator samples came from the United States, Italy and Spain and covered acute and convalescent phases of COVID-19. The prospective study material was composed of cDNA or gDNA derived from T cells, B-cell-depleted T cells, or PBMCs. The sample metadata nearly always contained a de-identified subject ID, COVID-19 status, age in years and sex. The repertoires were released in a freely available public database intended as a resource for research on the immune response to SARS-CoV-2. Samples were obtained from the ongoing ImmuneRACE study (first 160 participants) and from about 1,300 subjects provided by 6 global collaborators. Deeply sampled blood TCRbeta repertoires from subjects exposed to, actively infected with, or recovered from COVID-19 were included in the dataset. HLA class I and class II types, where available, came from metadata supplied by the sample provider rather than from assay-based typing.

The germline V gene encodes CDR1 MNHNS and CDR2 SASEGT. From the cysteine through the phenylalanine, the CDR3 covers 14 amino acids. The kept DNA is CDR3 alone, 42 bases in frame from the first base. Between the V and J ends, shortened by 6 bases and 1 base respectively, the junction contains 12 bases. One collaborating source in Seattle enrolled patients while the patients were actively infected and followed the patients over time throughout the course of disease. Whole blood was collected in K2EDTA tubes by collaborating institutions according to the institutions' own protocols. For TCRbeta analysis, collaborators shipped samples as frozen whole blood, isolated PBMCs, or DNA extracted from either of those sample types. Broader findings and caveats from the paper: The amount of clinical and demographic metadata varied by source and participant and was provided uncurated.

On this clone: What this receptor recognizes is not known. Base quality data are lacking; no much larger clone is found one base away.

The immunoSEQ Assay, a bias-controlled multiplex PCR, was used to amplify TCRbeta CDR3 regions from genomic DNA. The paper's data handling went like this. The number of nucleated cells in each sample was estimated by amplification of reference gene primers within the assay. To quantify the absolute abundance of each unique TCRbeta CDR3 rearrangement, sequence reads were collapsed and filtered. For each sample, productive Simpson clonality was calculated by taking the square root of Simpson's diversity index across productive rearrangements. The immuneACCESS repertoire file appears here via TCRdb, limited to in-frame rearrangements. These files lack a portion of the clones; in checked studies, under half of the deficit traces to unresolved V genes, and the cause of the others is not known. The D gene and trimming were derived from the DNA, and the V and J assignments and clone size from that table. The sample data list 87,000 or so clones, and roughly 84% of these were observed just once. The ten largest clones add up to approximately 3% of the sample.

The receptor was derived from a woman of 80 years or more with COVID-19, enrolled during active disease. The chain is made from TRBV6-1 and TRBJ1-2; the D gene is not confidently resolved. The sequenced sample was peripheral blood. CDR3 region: CASSPSYLNYGYTF. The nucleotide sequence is TGTGCCAGCAGCCCCTCCTATCTTAACTATGGCTACACCTTC.